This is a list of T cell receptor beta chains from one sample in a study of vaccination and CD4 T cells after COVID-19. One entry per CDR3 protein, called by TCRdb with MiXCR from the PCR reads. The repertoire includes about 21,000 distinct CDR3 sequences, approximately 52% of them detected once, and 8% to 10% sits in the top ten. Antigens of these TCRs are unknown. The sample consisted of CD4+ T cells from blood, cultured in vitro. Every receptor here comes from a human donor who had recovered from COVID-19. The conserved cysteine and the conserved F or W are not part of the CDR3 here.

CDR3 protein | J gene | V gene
ASSDSVKGNTEAF | TRBJ1-1 | TRBV28
ASSIPREGSYEQY | TRBJ2-7 | TRBV19
ASSVATSGRAGYEQY | TRBJ2-7 | TRBV9
AISESGTSGRPPF | TRBJ2-1 | TRBV10-3
ASSLVWGSSGNTIY | TRBJ1-3 | TRBV7-2
ASSLGGGRSPLH | TRBJ1-6 | TRBV12-3/TRBV12-4
ASSFGRAESPLH | TRBJ1-6 | TRBV27
SAMDRSGNTIY | TRBJ1-3 | TRBV20-1
SARYRQADAF | TRBJ1-1 | TRBV20-1
ASSLAGQNYGYT | TRBJ1-2 | TRBV5-4
SADYRGETQY | TRBJ2-5 | TRBV20-1
SARDLTSGKTYEQY | TRBJ2-7 | TRBV20-1
ASSYDRDTEAF | TRBJ1-1 | TRBV7-6
ASVQATRDYT | TRBJ1-2 | TRBV2
ASMRASPYEQY | TRBJ2-7 | TRBV2
ASRTGQGESVAQY | TRBJ2-3 | TRBV7-8
ASSLEGGGYT | TRBJ1-2 | TRBV6-5
ASSGARTGSQNIQY | TRBJ2-4 | TRBV10-2
ASSHPAGGAEETQY | TRBJ2-5 | TRBV23-1
ASSYSGAVNQPQH | TRBJ1-5 | TRBV6-5